This T cell receptor beta chain was sequenced in a study of shared clonotypes between healthy human individuals. Overall study: Donor ages ranged 18 to 49 years: a couple of women, a few men.

The genomic DNA of each subset was split evenly across several immunoSEQ plates. In replicate PCRs of sorted subsets, roughly 200 ng DNA, approximately 30,000 T cell genomes, was used. How the authors handled the data: ImmunoSEQ yielded junction-only sequences lacking quality scores, so filtering differed. Produced via immunoSEQ multiplex PCR; TCRdb's table is partial and in-frame only. V, J and clone size reflect that table, while D and trimming were determined from the DNA. The table lists about 1.9 million clones, 80% to 95% of them singletons. This clone was seen a single time. CDR3 length equals 16 residues. Germline loops: CDR1 MGHRA, CDR2 YSYEKL. V lost 1 base and J 1 base, leaving 13 bases between the germline ends. Only CD45RO-negative cells positively selected for CCR7 counted as naive CD8 cells, so terminally differentiated effector memory CD45RA+ cells were excluded.

This rearrangement joins TRBV4-1 to TRBJ1-1, with D hard to call. The clonotype was recovered from a young man in good health. Some clones in this sample may be carry-over from other donors' samples. The sequenced sample was naive CD8+ T cells from PBMCs. CDR3 loop: CASSQASRQSNTEAFF. The CDR3 DNA follows: TGCGCCAGCAGCCAAGCTTCGCGTCAGTCGAACACTGAAGCTTTCTTT.